The 29 T cell receptor beta chains below come from one sample, sequenced in a study of human T cells and chemical hapten exposure. Time point specified: patch test 1, 2 weeks after DPC sensitization. Noted treatment: therapeutic diphenylcyclopropenone sensitization with weekly scalp DPC. TCRdb used MiXCR to reprocess the RACE reads, holding one entry per CDR3 protein. There are around 380,000 distinct CDR3 sequences in the sample; 4% to 5.5% occur only once, and roughly 2.4% lies in the top ten. The source material was whole blood, sampled in connection with sensitization to the hapten diphenylcyclopropenone (DPC). The receptors derive from a woman in her forties or fifties with alopecia areata. Some clones in this sample may be carry-over from other donors' samples.

This clonotype was recorded at least ten times. V gene TRBV4-2 combines with J gene TRBJ1-4; 8 nucleotides line up with TRBD1. The CDR3 covers 15 residues. Germline CDR1 reads LGHNA; CDR2 reads YNFKEQ. V shed 0 bases and J 8 bases; nucleotides not matched to a gene: 5. CDR3 sequence reads: CASSQEQGGPEKLFF. For the CDR3, the DNA is TGTGCCAGCAGCCAAGAACAGGGGGGGCCCGAAAAACTGTTTTTT.

The sample holds many counts of this clonotype. The V gene is TRBV6-2 or TRBV6-3, the J gene TRBJ1-5; a weak D match, TRBD1 (5 bases). V was cut by 1 base and J by 2 bases, with 9 bases left in between. Germline CDR1 is MNHEY and CDR2 is SVGEGT. The CDR3 is 15 residues long. In DNA form, the CDR3 reads TGTGCCAGCAGTTACTACGGGGCTGGCAATCAGCCCCAGCATTTT. Translating it yields CASSYYGAGNQPQHF.

Concerning this clonotype: A read error is likely, as this CDR3 ends without the conserved phenylalanine or tryptophan. The chain joins TRBV7-9 to TRBJ2-2; 12 bases fit TRBD2. The trim removed 5 bases at V and 7 bases at J, leaving 11 bases unmatched. Germline CDR1 SEHNR, CDR2 FQNEAQ (reference sequence). CDR3 length equals 17 residues. In nucleotides, the CDR3 is TGTGCCAGCAGCCCTCGGACTAGCGGGGCGCGTGGCGGGGAGCTGTTTCTT. This codes for CASSPRTSGARGGELFL.

This clonotype was counted ten times or more. The chain combines TRBV5-5 with TRBJ1-2; D is unclear. Germline-derived CDR1 and CDR2 are SGHKS and YYEKEE (reference sequence). This CDR3 is built from 15 residues. The V gene lost 0 bases and the J gene lost 4 bases, with 13 bases spanning the gap. CDR3 protein: CASSLGPLSIYGYTF. The CDR3 DNA is TGTGCCAGCAGCTTGGGCCCGCTCTCTATCTATGGCTACACCTTC. The variable domain in full, completed from reference TRBV5-5 and TRBJ1-2, reads DAGVTQSPTHLIKTRGQQVTLRCSPISGHKSVSWYQQVLGQGPQFIFQYYEKEERGRGNFPDRFSARQFPNYSSELNVNALLLGDSALYLCASSLGPLSIYGYTFGSGTRLTVV.

This clonotype showed up many times. The V call is TRBV21-1, the J call TRBJ1-2; TRBD1 is the table's D call and was not checked against the DNA. TRBV21-1 is assigned pseudogene status. This CDR3 has 14 residues. CDR3: CASSKGGTDYGYTF. CDR3 DNA: TGTGCCAGCAGCAAAGGAGGGACGGACTATGGCTACACCTTC.

The genes are TRBV5-1 and TRBJ2-1, with 10 bases lining up with TRBD2. The V gene end was trimmed by 4 bases and the J gene end by 4 bases; junction bases not matched to a gene: 5. Germline V gene sequence: CDR1 SGHRS, CDR2 YFSETQ. This CDR3 has 15 amino acids. The CDR3 loop is CASSLTSGIYNEQFF. CDR3 DNA sequence: TGCGCCAGCAGCCTCACTAGCGGGATATACAATGAGCAGTTCTTC.

Ten or more counts support this clonotype. This chain uses TRBV2 with TRBJ1-6; D possibly corresponds to TRBD1 (5 bases). With 4 bases removed from V and 7 bases from J, the gap between germline ends came to 11 bases. This CDR3 is built from 14 residues. Looked up from germline, CDR1 is SNHLY and CDR2 is FYNNEI. This chain's CDR3 is CASSVGTGNSPLHF. DNA of the CDR3: TGTGCCAGCAGTGTGGGGACTGGGAATTCACCCCTCCACTTT.

Ten or more counts support this clonotype. This rearrangement joins TRBV7-2 to TRBJ1-3; possibly TRBD1 for D (6 bases). The CDR3 covers 15 residues. The germline CDR1 and CDR2 sequences are SGHTA and FQGNSA. The germline V and J ends were trimmed by 4 bases and 0 bases, with 10 bases remaining between them. The CDR3 here is CASSSDSSSGNTIYF. CDR3 in DNA: TGTGCCAGCAGCTCGGACAGCTCCTCTGGAAACACCATATATTTT.

This clonotype came up many times. J is TRBJ2-4 and V is TRBV18, with D perhaps TRBD1 or TRBD2 (5 bases each). The V end was cut by 5 bases, the J end by 3 bases, with 20 bases between. The germline V gene encodes CDR1 KGHSH and CDR2 LQKENI. The CDR3 has 17 residues. CDR3 bases: TGTGCCAGCTCAGCCGGGACCACCTTTGGAAGCAAAAACATTCAGTACTTC. It yields the protein CASSAGTTFGSKNIQYF.

J is TRBJ1-2 and V is TRBV12-3 or TRBV12-4, with TRBD1 identical over 7 bases. The length of the CDR3 is 14 residues. The V segment lost 2 bases and the J segment 4 bases; nucleotides outside the gene matches: 4. CDR3 residues: CASSLLAGGYGYTF. The CDR3 nucleotides are TGTGCCAGCAGTTTATTGGCAGGGGGCTATGGCTACACCTTC.

This clonotype occurred a few times. The chain joins TRBV7-3 to TRBJ2-5; TRBD2 is a possible D gene (6 bases). CDR3 length equals 13 residues. V lost 1 base and J 7 bases, leaving 10 bases between the germline ends. CDR1 SGHTA and CDR2 FQGTGA come from the germline V gene. CDR3 amino acids: CASSLITGGTQYF. CDR3 sequence (DNA): TGTGCCAGCAGCTTAATCACCGGGGGGACCCAGTACTTC.

This clonotype was found a few times. The CDR3 loop reads CSVEGGIAGDYEQYF. CDR3 nucleotide sequence: TGCAGCGTTGAAGGGGGTATAGCGGGAGATTACGAGCAGTACTTC. The chain couples TRBV29-1 to TRBJ2-7, with 9 bases identical to TRBD2. The CDR3 contains 15 residues. Germline trimming cut 1 base from V and 4 bases from J; bases unmatched to any gene: 8. Germline values: CDR1 SQVTM, CDR2 ANQGSEA.

There are many counts of this clonotype. The V and J genes are TRBV6-2 or TRBV6-3 and TRBJ2-5; D gene uncertain. V lost 6 bases and J 4 bases, leaving 15 bases between the germline ends. Germline V gene sequence: CDR1 MNHEY, CDR2 SVGEGT. The CDR3 extends over 14 amino acids. The chain's CDR3 is CASSLSTWGETQYF. The CDR3 bases are TGTGCCAGCAGCCTCTCGACCTGGGGAGAGACCCAGTACTTC.

This clonotype was picked up many times. The chain recombines TRBV27 with TRBJ1-5; no reliable D call. The CDR3 runs 14 residues. CDR1 MNHEY and CDR2 SMNVEV come from the germline V gene (reference sequence). Trimming took off 5 bases at V and 9 bases at J, with 17 bases between the two ends. For the CDR3, the DNA is TGTGCCAGCAGTCAGATGGGGTCCCCTTTGCCCCAGCATTTT. This gives the protein CASSQMGSPLPQHF.

This clonotype came up many times. The chain combines TRBV6-6 with TRBJ2-5; the match to TRBD2 covers 7 bases. CDR3 length equals 14 residues. Germline CDR1 and CDR2: MNHNY and SVGAGI (reference sequence). Germline trimming cut 11 bases from V and 5 bases from J; bases unmatched to any gene: 14. The CDR3 bases are TGTGCCGGGTCCTCTAGCGGAACTAGGGAGACCCAGTACTTC. It specifies CAGSSSGTRETQYF.

This clonotype was seen more than once but under ten times. The chain links TRBV9 to TRBJ1-1, with D unclear. The CDR3 totals 13 residues. The V end was cut by 2 bases, the J end by 4 bases, with 9 bases between. Germline V lookup: CDR1 SGDLS, CDR2 YYNGEE. CDR3 sequence: CASSVSPVTEAFF. The CDR3 nucleotides read TGTGCCAGCAGCGTGTCCCCGGTCACTGAAGCTTTCTTT.

At least ten counts were recorded for this clonotype. The J gene is TRBJ1-2, the V gene TRBV6-1; the D is unclear. The CDR3 loop spans 13 amino acids. Germline CDR1 MNHNS, CDR2 SASEGT. The germline V and J ends were trimmed by 2 bases and 4 bases, with 8 bases remaining between them. The CDR3: CASSESYSYGYTF. CDR3 nucleotide sequence: TGTGCCAGCAGTGAATCGTACAGCTATGGCTACACCTTC.

This clonotype was counted ten times or more. The chain combines TRBV11-2 with TRBJ2-7; 8 bases fit TRBD1. The CDR3 is made up of 14 amino acids. In germline, CDR1 is SGHAT, CDR2 FQNNGV. V was pared by 1 base and J by 6 bases, with 5 bases of the junction left unmatched. For the CDR3, the DNA is TGTGCCAGCAGCTTAGTTGGACAGGGAGGCGAGCAGTACTTC. Encoded protein: CASSLVGQGGEQYF.

Many counts were recorded for this clonotype. The J gene is TRBJ2-3, the V gene TRBV14, with D possibly being TRBD1 (6 bases). From germline, CDR1 is SGHDN and CDR2 FVKESK. V dropped 1 base and J dropped 2 bases, with 16 bases sitting between them. The CDR3 runs to 17 residues. This chain's CDR3 is CASSQVQGPALTDTQYF. The CDR3 region has the DNA TGTGCCAGCAGCCAAGTCCAGGGGCCAGCCCTCACAGATACGCAGTATTTT.

This clonotype was counted between two and nine times. This chain joins TRBV19 and TRBJ2-1, with TRBD2 identical over 9 bases. Per germline, CDR1 LNHDA and CDR2 SQIVND (reference sequence). The CDR3 is 15 amino acids. J lost 6 bases, V lost 3 bases, and 6 bases had no gene match. The CDR3 loop reads CASSIGRGGSNEQFF. The CDR3 DNA is TGTGCCAGTAGTATCGGGCGGGGGGGCAGCAATGAGCAGTTCTTC.

In its sample, this clonotype was seen many times. The rearrangement joins TRBV7-2 to TRBJ2-1; D gene unclear. Germline values: CDR1 SGHTA, CDR2 FQGNSA. Trimming stripped 2 bases from V and 3 bases from J, with 11 bases between. CDR3 length: 15 amino acids. The DNA for the CDR3 is TGTGCCAGCAGCTTAAACGGGCCCGACTACAATGAGCAGTTCTTC. Its protein product is CASSLNGPDYNEQFF.

This clonotype showed up many times. The chain recombines TRBV21-1 with TRBJ1-3; the table's D gene call, TRBD1, was not cross checked with the DNA. TRBV21-1 is a pseudogene. This CDR3 is built from 14 residues. The CDR3 loop reads CASLRTTPGNTIYF. The CDR3 DNA reads TGTGCCAGCTTACGGACAACCCCTGGAAACACCATATATTTT.

The chain combines TRBV7-2 with TRBJ2-6; D is unresolved. The germline gives CDR1 SGHTA, CDR2 FQGNSA. This CDR3 comprises 16 residues. V was trimmed by 3 bases and J by 0 bases, leaving 9 bases between them. DNA of the CDR3: TGTGCCAGCAGCTTCACAGCCAGCTCTGGGGCCAACGTCCTGACTTTC. Protein sequence: CASSFTASSGANVLTF.

The V and J genes are TRBV20-1 and TRBJ2-5; D is possibly TRBD1 (6 bases). Trimming removed 5 bases at V and 5 bases at J, with 18 bases between. Germline V gives CDR1 DFQATT, CDR2 SNEGSKA (reference sequence). This CDR3 region has 14 residues. CDR3 protein: CSAQLLGGAETQYF. CDR3 coding DNA: TGCAGTGCTCAACTACTAGGGGGAGCGGAGACCCAGTACTTC.

In its sample, this clonotype was seen many times. V and J are TRBV18 and TRBJ1-1, with 7 bases identical to TRBD1. The CDR3 length is 14 residues. Per germline, CDR1 KGHSH and CDR2 LQKENI. The trim removed 8 bases at V and 6 bases at J, leaving 12 bases unmatched. The CDR3, as DNA: TGTGCCAGCCGTGGAGAGGGGAGGGGGCCTGAAGCTTTCTTT. Protein sequence: CASRGEGRGPEAFF.

This clonotype appeared many times. The chain carries TRBV12-3 or TRBV12-4 and TRBJ2-3; 9 nucleotides align to TRBD2. The CDR3 covers 16 residues. V was clipped by 0 bases and J by 4 bases; unmatched bases: 5. This chain's CDR3 is CASSLAISGRADTQYF. CDR3 nucleotide sequence: TGTGCCAGCAGTTTAGCCATTAGCGGGAGAGCAGATACGCAGTATTTT.

This clonotype has a count of ten or more. The chain carries TRBV11-2 and TRBJ2-3; no firm D call. The CDR3 contains 12 residues. The germline gives CDR1 SGHAT, CDR2 FQNNGV. The germline V and J ends were trimmed by 5 bases and 2 bases, with 5 bases remaining between them. The CDR3 coding sequence is TGTGCCAGCAGCCCTAACACAGATACGCAGTATTTT. Residues: CASSPNTDTQYF.

V is TRBV20-1 and J is TRBJ1-1, with TRBD1 matching 7 bases. There are 15 residues in the CDR3. V was clipped by 2 bases and J by 4 bases; unmatched bases: 10. From germline, CDR1 is DFQATT and CDR2 SNEGSKA (reference sequence). The CDR3 DNA reads as TGCAGTGCTAGACCACACATGAGGGGGCTCACTGAAGCTTTCTTT. Protein sequence: CSARPHMRGLTEAFF.

At least ten counts were recorded for this clonotype. Here the CDR3 DNA reads TGCGCCAGCAGCCTTGACTCCGGAGAGACCCAGTACTTC. Encoded protein: CASSLDSGETQYF. This chain connects TRBV5-1 to TRBJ2-5; D ambiguous. Germline CDR1 SGHRS, CDR2 YFSETQ. This CDR3 is 13 amino acids long. V was pared by 4 bases and J by 4 bases, with 11 bases between. Filled out from reference TRBV5-1 and TRBJ2-5, the complete variable domain reads KAGVTQTPRYLIKTRGQQVTLSCSPISGHRSVSWYQQTPGQGLQFLFEYFSETQRNKGNFPGRFSGRQFSNSRSEMNVSTLELGDSALYLCASSLDSGETQYFGPGTRLLVL.